This entry describes one TCR beta chain. This clone was seen more than once but under ten times. The antigen it binds to is not known. No much larger clone exists at a distance of one base, and base qualities are not known. This entry comes from a study of cytomegalovirus exposure and HLA in healthy donors (dated by TCRdb to 2017 to 2019). Regarding the study in general: An earlier analysis of roughly 630 of the donors reported roughly 300 Gb of sequence data and around 120 million unique TCR beta sequences from some 180 million T cells. Along with the roughly 700-subject first cohort, a separate validation cohort of over a hundred different subjects was used. Donor age, sex, ethnicity and CMV serostatus were collected together with the repertoire data. The number of donors typed differed by locus, with 629-630 for A, B, C, DRB1 and DQB1, over 500 for DQA1, over 600 for DPA1, and approximately 470 for DPB1. The aim of the study was to test whether cataloging public T cell receptors could identify signatures of past pathogen exposure. A later genetic analysis used genome-wide SNP genotypes for about 65% of the roughly 670 donors, treating that subset as a discovery cohort. Class I and class II HLA loci were covered by the typing at four-digit resolution. A later analysis re-examined previously published TCR beta repertoires from over 500 donors and added high-resolution HLA genotyping to investigate patterns of TCR occurrence. On average, roughly 250,000 unique TCR beta nucleotide sequences were sequenced per donor among several hundred genotyped donors of the cohort, with 15% to 20% of those sequences being non-productive. An earlier analysis of a few hundred of the donors applied high-throughput TCR beta sequencing to assess whether each TCR beta V gene segment acted as functional or pseudogenic. Every repertoire in the discovery cohort had been generated on one and the same sequencing platform. Among the roughly 410 genotyped donors, 81% belonged to the genetic ancestry cluster associated with self-reported Caucasian donors. About five DR-DQ haplotypes were treated as single units for association and clustering because of strong linkage in the cohort. The study combined high-throughput TCR immunosequencing, statistical association of individual TCRs with disease status, and machine learning to predict cytomegalovirus infection status. Rather than using new phenotypic data, the later analysis identified candidate immune exposures from TCR beta sequences and from how often those sequences occurred across donors. Approximately 310 gigabases of sequencing data and 70 million to 85 million unique TCR sequences were included in an early release covering over 600 HLA-typed donors. The study profiled the T cell repertoires of about 720 subjects by immunosequencing and related them to cytomegalovirus serostatus.

The library relied on the immunoSEQ multiplex PCR assay. A mixture of 60 forward primers for TCR Vbeta segments and 13 reverse primers for TCR Jbeta segments was used in the multiplex PCR. Amplification of the CDR3 region of rearranged TCR beta genes was performed with a multiplex PCR assay on genomic DNA. The amplified TCR beta libraries were sequenced on the Illumina HiSeq System as 87-base-pair reads. For the original study's pipeline: A later analysis counted tens of millions of unique TCR beta chains across the 666 repertoires, and some 11 million of these chains were shared by at least two donors. To remove PCR and sequencing errors, raw reads were error-corrected and collapsed into unique sequences using a nearest-neighbor algorithm that merged closely related sequences. Alignment of CDR3 sequences to IMGT reference sequences was used to assign V, D and J gene segments. Each retained sequence needed at least a six-nucleotide match to both a V gene segment and a J gene segment. Rearrangements were classified as productive when the CDR3 lacked stop codons and remained in frame with V and J, and all other rearrangements were classified as non-productive. Following IMGT convention, CDR3 was defined as the stretch from the second conserved V-encoded cysteine to the conserved J-encoded phenylalanine. The earlier analysis of about 530 of the donors excluded any sequence lacking an unambiguous match to a single V gene segment. An earlier analysis of several hundred of the donors classified V segments as functional when productive rearrangements were above 56.7% and as segregating when the standard deviation between donors was above 5%. A statistical classification framework was built to diagnose cytomegalovirus status from the catalog of TCR beta chain sequences. In a later analysis, TCR nucleotide sequences were compared against IMGT/GENE-DB human TR gene sequences so that V and J genes could be assigned. Using the TCRdist pipeline, a later analysis assigned CDR3 sequences along with most-parsimonious VDJ recombination scenarios. In a later analysis, each TCR beta chain was defined by its CDR3 amino acid sequence together with its V-gene family, and reads lacking a unique V-gene family were excluded. In a later analysis, fewer than 650 highly shared, low-generation-probability nucleotide sequences were removed to address suspected cross-contamination and a sequencing artifact. For each public chain, a later analysis derived a clonal expansion index from normalized ranks of inferred template counts within each repertoire. In a later analysis, generation probabilities were computed with a VDJ recombination model fitted to out-of-frame rearrangements, and the resulting probabilities were checked against IGoR. Hypergeometric tests were used in a later analysis to score TCR-TCR, TCR-HLA and TCR-CMV co-occurrence, with a repertoire-size bias correction applied to the TCR pairs. To estimate false discovery rates, a later analysis permuted the HLA or CMV assignments 20 times. In a later analysis, co-occurring TCRs were grouped using DBSCAN, with TCRdist sequence similarity added in when clustering inside HLA-allele-positive subsets. Co-occurrence clustering excluded repertoires with fewer than 30,000 or more than 120,000 public chains, plus five with anomalous nucleotide sharing. TCRdb stores this immuneACCESS table with in-frame sequences only. Part of the clones is absent; in the studies checked, under half of the shortfall reflects unresolved V genes, and no reason is known for the rest. From that table come the V and J calls and clone size; the DNA was used to work out D and trimming. Present in this sample are about 130,000 clones, approximately 17% of which were seen just once. About 2.6% of the sample lies in the top ten.

The cohort was made up of under 800 healthy bone marrow donors. At the time of sampling, all cohort members were nominally healthy, though unrecorded immune exposures were likely present. The donor was CMV seropositive and belonged to the group of more than 250 seropositive cohort members. Each donor provided a peripheral blood sample, and peripheral blood mononuclear cells were used for TCR beta sequencing. Genomic DNA extraction from the blood cell samples was performed with the Qiagen DNeasy Blood Extraction Kit. Beyond this particular receptor, the publication reports: A later analysis found that most CMV-associated TCR beta chains appeared HLA-restricted, with HLA associations seemingly driven largely by CMV exposure. Because some donors lacked HLA typing at each locus, the association tests relied only on the typed subset. Because counts were too low, about 17 rarely observed V segments, including chromosome 9 orphons, were excluded from the earlier analysis of 587 of the donors. A group of highly shared sequence variants was considered likely to be a technical artifact of the sequencing pipeline. A further reported finding was that TCR beta sequences accurately predicted the HLA-A and HLA-B alleles for most subjects in the first cohort. The cohort was sequenced for TCR beta chains only, and without alpha or paired-chain data the features that could be detected were limited. For the cohort, immune exposure information was limited to CMV serostatus. In a later analysis, TCR association rates were found to vary across HLA loci, with the most associated TCRs seen for DRB1 alleles and the fewest for HLA-C alleles. A later analysis reported that several top co-occurrence clusters appeared linked to parvovirus B19, influenza, CMV and Epstein-Barr virus. V-gene and J-gene trimming of TCR beta chains was associated with a missense DCLRE1C variant in a later genetic analysis, and the association was replicated in an independent cohort. According to the authors, the approach could potentially be generalized to other disease states and immunological phenotypes. Most TCR sequences were observed very rarely across donors, whereas some public TCRs were present in many individuals. According to a later genetic analysis, donors in an Asian-associated ancestry cluster had fewer N-insertions in productive TCRs than the approximately 630-donor mean. The 87-base-pair reads could not distinguish some IMGT-functional V segments, including TRBV6-2 and TRBV6-3, so those segments were excluded. The presence/absence analyses assumed that sequencing depth was roughly uniform across donors, and that assumption may not be true. Compared with equally common non-associated chains, HLA-associated TCR beta chains in a later analysis were more clonally expanded and had lower generation probabilities. At a false discovery rate of 0.05, a later analysis linked some 17,000 TCR beta sequences to specific HLA alleles. In both the original and validation cohorts, the classifier was reported to diagnose cytomegalovirus status with high specificity and sensitivity. Correlated functional status among segregating V segments might reflect linkage disequilibrium, but an unknown experimental factor could not be ruled out. When HLA alleles, especially DR and DQ, strongly co-occurred, attributing TCR associations to individual alleles was difficult. A total of around 150 TCR beta chains were listed by the study as associated with cytomegalovirus. A few of the identified cytomegalovirus-associated TCR beta chains were confirmed in vitro to be specific for cytomegalovirus antigens. Broadly in line with IMGT annotations, most TCR beta V segments showed up in productive rearrangements about 87% or about 30% of the time in an earlier analysis of a few hundred of the donors.

The germline V gene encodes CDR1 SGHVS and CDR2 FNYEAQ. Trimmed from V: 1 base; trimmed from J: 4 bases; junction bases lacking a gene match: 7. Counted from cysteine to phenylalanine, this CDR3 has 16 amino acids. Only CDR3 DNA remains: 48 bases, in frame from the first base. The clonotype comes from a female donor in good health and CMV-seropositive. The chain joins TRBV7-6 to TRBJ1-2; 9 bases in the junction line up with TRBD1. Sequenced: PBMCs. The nucleotide sequence is given as TGTGCCAGCAGCTTAGGGCAGGACAGGGGAGGCTATGGCTACACCTTC. This sequence encodes CASSLGQDRGGYGYTF.